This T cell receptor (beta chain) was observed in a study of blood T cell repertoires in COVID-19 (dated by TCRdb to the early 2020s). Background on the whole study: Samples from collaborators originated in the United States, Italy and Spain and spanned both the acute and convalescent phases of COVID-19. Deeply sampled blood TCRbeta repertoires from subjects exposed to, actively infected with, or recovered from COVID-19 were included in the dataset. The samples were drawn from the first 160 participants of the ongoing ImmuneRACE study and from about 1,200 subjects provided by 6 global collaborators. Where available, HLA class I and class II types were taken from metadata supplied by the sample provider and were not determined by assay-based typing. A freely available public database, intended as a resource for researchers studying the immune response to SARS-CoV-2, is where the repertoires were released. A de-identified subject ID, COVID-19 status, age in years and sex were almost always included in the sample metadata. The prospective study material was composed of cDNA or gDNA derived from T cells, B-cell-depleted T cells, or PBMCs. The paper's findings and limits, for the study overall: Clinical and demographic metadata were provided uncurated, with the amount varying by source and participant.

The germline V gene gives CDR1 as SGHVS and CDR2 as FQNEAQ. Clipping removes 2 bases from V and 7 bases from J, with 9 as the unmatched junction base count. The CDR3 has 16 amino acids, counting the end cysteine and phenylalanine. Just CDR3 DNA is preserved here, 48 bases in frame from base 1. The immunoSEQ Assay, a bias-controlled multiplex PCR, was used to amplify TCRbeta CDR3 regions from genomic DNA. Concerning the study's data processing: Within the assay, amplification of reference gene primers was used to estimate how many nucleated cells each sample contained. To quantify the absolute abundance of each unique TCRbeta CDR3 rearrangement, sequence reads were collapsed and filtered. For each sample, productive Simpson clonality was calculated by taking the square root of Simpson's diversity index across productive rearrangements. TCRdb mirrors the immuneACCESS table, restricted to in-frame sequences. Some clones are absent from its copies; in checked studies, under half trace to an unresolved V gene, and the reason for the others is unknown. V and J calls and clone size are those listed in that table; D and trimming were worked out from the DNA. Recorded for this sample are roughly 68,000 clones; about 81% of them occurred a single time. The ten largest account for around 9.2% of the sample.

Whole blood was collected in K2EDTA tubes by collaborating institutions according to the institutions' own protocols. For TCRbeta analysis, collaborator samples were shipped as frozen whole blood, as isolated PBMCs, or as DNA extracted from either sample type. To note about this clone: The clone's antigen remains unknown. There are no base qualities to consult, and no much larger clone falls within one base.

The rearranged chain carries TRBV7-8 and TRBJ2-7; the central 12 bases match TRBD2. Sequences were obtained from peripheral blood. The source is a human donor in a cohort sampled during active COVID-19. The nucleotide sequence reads TGTGCCAGCAGCTTACTAGCGGGAGGGCTTGAAGAAGAGCAGTACTTC. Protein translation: CASSLLAGGLEEEQYF.